This T cell receptor beta chain was identified during a study of OX40 agonist ivuxolimab in advanced cancers. V gave up 3 bases and J gave up 1 base, with 18 bases separating them. Looked up from germline, CDR1 is SQVTM and CDR2 is ANQGSEA. CDR3 length equals 16 residues. Libraries were prepared by immunoSEQ multiplex PCR; TCRdb keeps only in-frame clonotypes and omits some of them. The data show tens of thousands of clones, about 88% seen once. This clone has only a few counts. V is TRBV29-1 and J is TRBJ2-5; D gene ambiguous. This clonotype was sampled from an adult with an advanced solid tumor such as melanoma, head and neck, liver or kidney cancer. Sequences were derived from CD4+ or CD8+ T cells sorted from blood, sampled in a trial of the OX40 agonist ivuxolimab. In nucleotides, the CDR3 is TGCAGCGTTGATGGAACGGAGACACCTTTCCAAGAGACCCAGTACTTC. Its translation is CSVDGTETPFQETQYF.